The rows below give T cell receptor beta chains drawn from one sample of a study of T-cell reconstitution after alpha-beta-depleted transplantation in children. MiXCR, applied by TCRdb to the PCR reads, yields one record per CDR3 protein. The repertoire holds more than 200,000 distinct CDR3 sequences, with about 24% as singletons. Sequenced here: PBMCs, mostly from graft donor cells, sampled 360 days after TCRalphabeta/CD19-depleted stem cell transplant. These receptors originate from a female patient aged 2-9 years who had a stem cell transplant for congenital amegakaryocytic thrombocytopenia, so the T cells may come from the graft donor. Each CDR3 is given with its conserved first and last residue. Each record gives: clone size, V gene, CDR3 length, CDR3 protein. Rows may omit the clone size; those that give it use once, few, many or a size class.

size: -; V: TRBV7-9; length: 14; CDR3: CASSHGRLNTEAFF
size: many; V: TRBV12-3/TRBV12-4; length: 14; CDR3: CATTGASVIDTQYF
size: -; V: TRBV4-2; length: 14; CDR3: CASSVGKASDTQYF
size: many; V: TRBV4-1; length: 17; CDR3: CASSQGNPTLSYNEQFF
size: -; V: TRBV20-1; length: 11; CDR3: CSADGSDTQYF
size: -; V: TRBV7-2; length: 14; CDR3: CASSVTGGSYEQYF
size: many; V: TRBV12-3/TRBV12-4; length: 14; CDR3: CASSLSPNTGELFF
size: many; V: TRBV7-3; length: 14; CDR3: CASSLTGRTDTQYF
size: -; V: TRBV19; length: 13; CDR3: CASCRDRGEKLFF
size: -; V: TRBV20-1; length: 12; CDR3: CSAQNRVQPQHF
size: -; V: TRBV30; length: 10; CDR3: CAWLGDEQFF
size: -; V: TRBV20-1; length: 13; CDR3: CSATNPTNYGYTF
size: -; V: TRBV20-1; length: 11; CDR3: CSARGPGVLFF
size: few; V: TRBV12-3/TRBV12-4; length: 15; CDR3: CASSQHGAGDYEQYF
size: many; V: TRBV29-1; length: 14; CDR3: CSGLSASGSYEQYF
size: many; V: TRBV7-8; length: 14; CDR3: CASSEQVSGNTIYF
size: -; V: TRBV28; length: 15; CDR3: CASSGGQGANAEAFF
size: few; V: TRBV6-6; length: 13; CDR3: CAIGDRYSYEQYF
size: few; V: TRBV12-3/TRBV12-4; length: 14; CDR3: CASSLGGGVTEAFF
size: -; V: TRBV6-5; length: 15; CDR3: CASSYSLWTGTGYTF
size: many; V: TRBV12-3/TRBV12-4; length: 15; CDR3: CASSQTTGLGYEQYF
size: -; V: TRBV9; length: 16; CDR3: CASSVWPGAPIYGYTF
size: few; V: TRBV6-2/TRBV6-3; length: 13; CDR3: CASSYSGEAEQFF
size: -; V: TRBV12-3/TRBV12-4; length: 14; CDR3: CASTFRGRDYEQYF
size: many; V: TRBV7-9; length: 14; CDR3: CASSFIRSNNEQFF
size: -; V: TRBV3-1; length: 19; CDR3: CASSQQWARNRPGANVLTF
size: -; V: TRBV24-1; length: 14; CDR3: CATGPPGLVDEQFF